The text below deals with one TCR beta chain. Its antigen is not known. This CDR3 has 13 amino acids. The V gene's germline CDR1 is LNHDA and CDR2 SQIVND (reference sequence). V lost 8 bases, J lost 2 bases, and 10 bases lay in between. The data are from a study of T cell responses to AZD1222 COVID-19 vaccine. Findings and limits, study-wide: Females made up more of the donors, who were largely white British, and clonal diversity may have come out too low. The span of vaccine-associated CD4 TCRs extended across spike, with dominance at 160-218 and 743-854. Only 5 to 7 AZD1222 recipients tested seropositive at baseline. Two doses of AZD1222 preceded a rise in Spike-specific TCR breadth and depth.

TCRdb's table, derived via immunoSEQ multiplex PCR, lists solely in-frame clones and lacks some. The sample lists around 100,000 clones, around 90% occurring once. The chain links TRBV19 to TRBJ1-5, with D perhaps TRBD1 (5 bases). This TCR came from an adult in good health. The source was peripheral blood, collected on day 0 of AZD1222 vaccination. CDR3 loop: CASQGSGNQPQHF. CDR3 DNA sequence: TGTGCCAGTCAGGGTTCGGGCAATCAGCCCCAGCATTTT.